Reported below is one T cell receptor beta chain. The sample comes from a study of blood T cell repertoires in COVID-19. Background on the study: From the United States, Italy and Spain came samples of acute and convalescent COVID-19. The cDNA or gDNA used as material had been derived from T cells, B-cell-depleted T cells, or PBMCs.

CDR1 MDHEN and CDR2 SYDVKM come from the germline V gene. CDR3 length equals 12 residues. The V gene lost 3 bases and the J gene lost 4 bases, with 3 bases spanning the gap. In the source study's methods: Counts of nucleated cells, estimated from reference gene primer amplification, were obtained. Data came from immunoSEQ multiplex PCR; TCRdb stores just in-frame clones and leaves some out. V, J and clone size reflect that table, while D and trimming were determined from the DNA. The sample records 90,000 to 120,000 clones, less than 90% being singletons. The specimen was peripheral blood. The V gene is TRBV28, the J gene TRBJ2-2; no clear D. The TCR comes from a human donor in a cohort sampled during active COVID-19. The CDR3 reads CASSFRTGELFF. CDR3 DNA sequence: TGTGCCAGCAGTTTTCGCACCGGGGAGCTGTTTTTT.